This passage covers 31 T cell receptor beta chains from one sample sequenced in a study of blood T cell repertoires in COVID-19. The table came from immunoSEQ multiplex PCR; TCRdb's copy has only in-frame clones and leaves some out. The sample yields a few hundred thousand clones, 70% to 90% seen once. Sequenced input: peripheral blood. The source of these receptors is a woman between 45 and 65 years old who had recovered from COVID-19.

The CDR3 DNA reads as TGTGCCACCAGCAGAGATACTCTGAATCAGCCCCAGCATTTT. Translation gives CATSRDTLNQPQHF. The chain recombines TRBV15 with TRBJ1-5; no reliable D call. CDR3 length: 14 residues. Germline assignment: CDR1 LNHNV and CDR2 YYDKDF (reference sequence). Trimming cost V 0 bases and J 4 bases, with 7 bases left between them.

The gene calls are TRBV18 and TRBJ2-1, with 12 positions matching TRBD2. After removal of 3 bases from V and 2 bases from J, the junction contained 2 bases not matched to a gene. This CDR3 spans 16 amino acids. CDR1 and CDR2 from the germline V gene are KGHSH and LQKENI. Written as DNA, the CDR3 is TGTGCCAGCTCACCGCGGACTAGCGGGACCTACAATGAGCAGTTCTTC. Its translation: CASSPRTSGTYNEQFF.

This sequence joins TRBV11-2 and TRBJ2-7, with 8 bases fitting TRBD1. In germline, CDR1 is SGHAT, CDR2 FQNNGV. The V gene end was trimmed by 1 base and the J gene end by 3 bases; junction bases not matched to a gene: 5. The CDR3 is 15 amino acids. The CDR3 DNA sequence: TGTGCCAGCAGCTTAGGCCCCGGACAGGGCTACGAGCAGTACTTC. This gives the protein CASSLGPGQGYEQYF.

This chain joins TRBV2 and TRBJ2-5; 8 positions match TRBD2. Germline lookup yields CDR1 SNHLY and CDR2 FYNNEI. Trimming at V came to 3 bases and at J to 9 bases, leaving 6 bases not matched to a gene. The CDR3 sequence is 13 residues long. The CDR3 is CASSERHGGAQYF. Written as DNA, the CDR3 is TGTGCCAGCAGTGAGCGCCACGGGGGGGCCCAGTACTTC.

This chain joins TRBV5-1 and TRBJ2-3; 9 nucleotides align to TRBD1. Germline V CDR1 and CDR2: SGHRS, YFSETQ. V was clipped by 0 bases and J by 0 bases; unmatched bases: 2. This CDR3 has 16 residues. The DNA of the CDR3 is TGCGCCAGCAGCTTGGCCGGGACAGGGAGCACAGATACGCAGTATTTT. Its translation is CASSLAGTGSTDTQYF.

The rearrangement joins TRBV27 to TRBJ1-1; tentatively, D is TRBD1 (5 bases). Trimming took off 3 bases at V and 0 bases at J, with 8 bases between the two ends. The CDR3 loop spans 14 amino acids. CDR1 MNHEY and CDR2 SMNVEV come from the germline V gene (reference sequence). The CDR3 loop reads CASSFRGMNTEAFF. DNA for the CDR3: TGTGCCAGCAGTTTCCGGGGGATGAACACTGAAGCTTTCTTT.

The chain carries TRBV7-2 and TRBJ1-2; D might be TRBD1 (5 bases). Trimming took 4 bases from V and 6 from J, leaving 18 bases between them. In germline, CDR1 is SGHTA, CDR2 FQGNSA. The CDR3 extends over 15 amino acids. As DNA, the CDR3 is TGTGCCAGCAGCTCCAACCTCCAGGGCATCGATGGCTACACCTTC. This gives the protein CASSSNLQGIDGYTF.

This chain links TRBV5-1 with TRBJ2-1; the D is unclear. The V end lost 0 bases, the J end lost 6 bases, and 19 bases lay between the germline ends. Germline lookup yields CDR1 SGHRS and CDR2 YFSETQ. The CDR3 sequence is 17 residues long. In DNA form, the CDR3 reads TGCGCCAGCAGCTTGGCCCTCCCGCGTCAAGGAGTCAATGAGCAGTTCTTC. Translation: CASSLALPRQGVNEQFF.

The chain combines TRBV29-1 with TRBJ1-2; 7 positions match TRBD1. The CDR3 loop spans 11 amino acids. Germline V gene lookup returns CDR1 SQVTM and CDR2 ANQGSEA. V dropped 5 bases and J dropped 6; count of bases not matched to a gene: 3. CDR3 DNA: TGCAGCGTTTCCGGGACAGATGGCTACACCTTC. Its translation is CSVSGTDGYTF.

The chain is built from TRBV25-1 and TRBJ2-5, with 8 bases matching TRBD2. The CDR3 contains 15 residues. After removal of 2 bases from V and 5 bases from J, the junction contained 7 bases not matched to a gene. Germline V CDR1 and CDR2: MGHDK, SYGVNS. CDR3 loop: CASSEREGLGETQYF. The CDR3 DNA reads as TGTGCCAGCAGTGAACGGGAGGGCCTGGGGGAGACCCAGTACTTC.

V usage is TRBV4-1 and J usage is TRBJ2-5; perhaps TRBD2 as D (5 bases). This CDR3 has 13 amino acids. Trimming cost V 2 bases and J 2 bases, with 6 bases left between them. Germline V CDR1 and CDR2: MGHRA, YSYEKL. As DNA, the CDR3 is TGCGCCAGCAGCCAATGGAGGCAAGAGACCCAGTACTTC. Translation gives CASSQWRQETQYF.

The chain is built from TRBV4-3 and TRBJ2-1, with D maybe TRBD2 (5 bases). This CDR3 comprises 13 residues. The V and J ends lost 2 bases and 6 bases respectively, with 8 bases between them. Germline CDR1 LGHNA, CDR2 YSLEER. CDR3 sequence reads: CASSQILVNEQFF. Written as DNA, the CDR3 is TGCGCCAGCAGCCAAATACTAGTCAATGAGCAGTTCTTC.

This clone showed up just a few times. J is TRBJ2-7 and V is TRBV28, with 7 bases matching TRBD2. After removal of 3 bases from V and 2 bases from J, the junction contained 13 bases not matched to a gene. CDR1 is MDHEN, CDR2 SYDVKM, per germline. This CDR3 comprises 17 residues. The CDR3 region is CASSLLPSSGATYEQYF. The CDR3 coding sequence is TGTGCCAGCAGTTTGTTACCGTCAAGCGGGGCAACCTACGAGCAGTACTTC. Combining the CDR3 with reference TRBV28 and TRBJ2-7 gives the whole variable domain DVKVTQSSRYLVKRTGEKVFLECVQDMDHENMFWYRQDPGLGLRLIYFSYDVKMKEKGDIPEGYSVSREKKERFSLILESASTNQTSMYLCASSLLPSSGATYEQYFGPGTRLTVT.

This rearrangement joins TRBV7-2 to TRBJ1-3, with D possibly being TRBD1 (6 bases). The germline V gene encodes CDR1 SGHTA and CDR2 FQGNSA. V was pared by 4 bases and J by 4 bases, with 8 bases between. The CDR3 length is 13 residues. Here the CDR3 DNA reads TGTGCCAGCAGCTATGACAGGGGAAACACCATATATTTT. This translates into CASSYDRGNTIYF.

This clone was recorded once. This rearrangement joins TRBV6-1 to TRBJ2-7; D uncertain. Trimming stripped 1 base from V and 8 bases from J, with 6 bases between. The CDR3 spans 11 residues. The germline gives CDR1 MNHNS, CDR2 SASEGT. The CDR3 region is CASSEEPKQYF. DNA for the CDR3: TGTGCCAGCAGTGAAGAGCCGAAGCAGTACTTC.

This chain uses TRBV19 with TRBJ1-4; D is unclear. V dropped 6 bases and J dropped 2 bases, with 4 bases sitting between them. CDR3 length: 12 amino acids. Germline assignment: CDR1 LNHDA and CDR2 SQIVND (reference sequence). The chain's CDR3 is CASSLTNEKLFF. The CDR3 DNA is TGTGCCAGTAGCCTGACTAATGAAAAACTGTTTTTT.

The V call is TRBV6-5, the J call TRBJ1-4; 9 bases match TRBD1. V trimming: 0 bases; J trimming: 11 bases; junction bases outside the gene matches: 4. CDR3 length: 14 residues. CDR1 is MNHEY, CDR2 SVGAGI, per germline. This CDR3 is CASSYSRTGVKLFF. In DNA, the CDR3 is TGTGCCAGCAGTTACTCTCGGACAGGGGTGAAACTGTTTTTT.

This clone appeared once. The chain links TRBV12-3 or TRBV12-4 to TRBJ1-2; 10 bases fit TRBD1. The length of the CDR3 is 13 residues. The junction had 5 bases not matched to a gene; V was cut back by 5 bases and J by 8 bases. The CDR3 here is CASSPTGGSGYTF. CDR3 coding DNA: TGTGCCAGCAGTCCGACAGGGGGCTCGGGCTACACCTTC.

This rearrangement joins TRBV9 to TRBJ2-3, with TRBD2 identical over 10 bases. The CDR3 runs 17 residues. J lost 8 bases, V lost 4 bases, and 16 bases had no gene match. CDR1 is SGDLS and CDR2 is YYNGEE in the germline V gene. CDR3 amino acids: CASSSHPASGGTGTQYF. The DNA of the CDR3 is TGTGCCAGCAGCTCCCACCCGGCTAGCGGGGGAACTGGTACGCAGTATTTT.

The chain is built from TRBV7-8 and TRBJ1-1; D remains unclear. The CDR3 has 13 residues. From germline, CDR1 is SGHVS and CDR2 FQNEAQ. Trimming stripped 4 bases from V and 4 bases from J, with 10 bases between. CDR3: CASSSPRVTEAFF. Here the CDR3 DNA reads TGTGCCAGCAGCTCCCCCCGGGTCACTGAAGCTTTCTTT.

V usage is TRBV11-2 and J usage is TRBJ1-2; 9 bases fit TRBD1. The CDR3 totals 15 residues. CDR1 is SGHAT, CDR2 FQNNGV, per germline. The ends lost 2 bases at V and 4 bases at J; junction bases unmatched: 5. CDR3 nucleotide sequence: TGTGCCAGCAGCTTACGGACAGGGGCGGCCTATGGCTACACCTTC. Translating it yields CASSLRTGAAYGYTF.

This clone has more than one count but fewer than ten. The chain combines TRBV4-1 with TRBJ2-1, with 7 bases identical to TRBD2. Germline CDR1 and CDR2: MGHRA and YSYEKL. V was pared by 5 bases and J by 6 bases, with 4 bases of the junction left unmatched. The CDR3 runs to 13 residues. The CDR3 DNA follows: TGCGCCAGCAGCGACACTAGCGCCAATGAGCAGTTCTTC. Protein sequence: CASSDTSANEQFF.

This chain joins TRBV6-5 and TRBJ2-7; D is uncertain. CDR1 and CDR2 from the germline V gene are MNHEY and SVGAGI. This CDR3 has 14 amino acids. Trimming stripped 4 bases from V and 4 bases from J, with 14 bases between. DNA of the CDR3: TGTGCCAGCAGTTTCGACGGAGAGGCTTACGAGCAGTACTTC. Amino acids: CASSFDGEAYEQYF.

The chain has TRBV7-2 and TRBJ2-7; 7 bases agree with TRBD1. The CDR3 has 13 amino acids. V dropped 5 bases and J dropped 2; count of bases not matched to a gene: 3. In germline, CDR1 is SGHTA, CDR2 FQGNSA. This CDR3 is CASSDGTAYEQYF. For the CDR3, the DNA is TGTGCCAGCAGCGACGGGACAGCCTACGAGCAGTACTTC.

This chain's CDR3 is CASSLGQSNEAFF. The CDR3 region has the DNA TGTGCCAGCAGCCTCGGACAGAGCAATGAAGCTTTCTTT. The genes are TRBV6-2 or TRBV6-3 and TRBJ1-1, with D tentatively TRBD1 (6 bases). The CDR3 length is 13 residues. The V end lost 6 bases, the J end lost 7 bases, and 15 bases lay between the germline ends. CDR1 and CDR2 (germline): MNHEY, SVGEGT.

The gene calls are TRBV5-4 and TRBJ1-6, with TRBD1 matching 7 bases. J lost 5 bases, V lost 4 bases, and 6 bases had no gene match. The V gene's germline CDR1 is SGHNT and CDR2 YYREEE (reference sequence). There are 15 residues in the CDR3. This CDR3 reads CASSIDRDNNSPLHF. In DNA, the CDR3 is TGTGCCAGCAGCATCGACAGGGATAATAATTCACCCCTCCACTTT.

V gene TRBV2 combines with J gene TRBJ2-2; TRBD2 matches 7 bases. The CDR3 has 15 residues. Germline V lookup: CDR1 SNHLY, CDR2 FYNNEI. V lost 4 bases, J lost 4 bases, and 6 bases stayed unmatched. Here the CDR3 DNA reads TGTGCCAGCAGTGCCGGCGGGGGACCCACCGGGGAGCTGTTTTTT. This translates into CASSAGGGPTGELFF.

This chain connects TRBV19 to TRBJ1-4, with D perhaps matching TRBD1 (5 bases). This CDR3 comprises 13 residues. CDR1 and CDR2 (germline): LNHDA, SQIVND (reference sequence). V was shortened by 7 bases and J by 7 bases, with 13 bases between the two germline ends. The CDR3 DNA sequence: TGTGCCAGTACTGACGGGGGGGGTGAAAAACTGTTTTTT. The encoded protein is CASTDGGGEKLFF. Supplemented by reference TRBV19 and TRBJ1-4, the full variable domain reads DGGITQSPKYLFRKEGQNVTLSCEQNLNHDAMYWYRQDPGQGLRLIYYSQIVNDFQKGDIAEGYSVSREKKESFPLTVTSAQKNPTAFYLCASTDGGGEKLFFGSGTQLSVL.

The V gene is TRBV9, the J gene TRBJ2-7, with 11 bases matching TRBD1. Losses at the gene ends were 7 bases for V and 2 bases for J; bases not matched to a gene: 5. The CDR3 runs to 14 residues. Germline lookup yields CDR1 SGDLS and CDR2 YYNGEE. The CDR3 is CASAPGQGAYEQYF. The DNA of the CDR3 is TGTGCCAGCGCGCCGGGACAGGGGGCCTACGAGCAGTACTTC.

This chain links TRBV5-4 with TRBJ2-1; 10 positions match TRBD1. The ends lost 2 bases at V and 2 bases at J; junction bases unmatched: 4. CDR1 and CDR2 (germline): SGHNT, YYREEE (reference sequence). This CDR3 spans 16 amino acids. The CDR3 spells CASSFGGQGAYNEQFF. The CDR3 DNA sequence: TGTGCCAGCAGCTTTGGAGGACAGGGGGCCTACAATGAGCAGTTCTTC.

The chain recombines TRBV13 with TRBJ2-7; perhaps TRBD2 as D (5 bases). With 0 bases removed from V and 3 bases from J, the gap between germline ends came to 9 bases. The V gene's germline CDR1 is PRHDT and CDR2 FYEKMQ (reference sequence). CDR3 size: 14 residues. CDR3 DNA: TGTGCCAGCAGCTTAGGCGGAGGAGTCTACGAGCAGTACTTC. Protein product: CASSLGGGVYEQYF.